The 22 T cell receptor beta chains below all came from one sample that was sequenced in a study of T cell changes during pregnancy in multiple sclerosis. Assay: immunoSEQ multiplex PCR; the TCRdb copy retains only in-frame clones and omits some. The sample has fewer than 45,000 clones, under 95% seen once. Here the sequenced sample was peripheral blood, taken in the third trimester of pregnancy. The receptor source for this set is a female donor in good health, enrolled as a control in a pregnancy study.

A single count supports this clone. The V gene is TRBV5-4, the J gene TRBJ2-5; 9 bases are shared with TRBD1. In germline, CDR1 is SGHNT, CDR2 YYREEE (reference sequence). The CDR3 runs 14 residues. The trim removed 4 bases at V and 3 bases at J, leaving 4 bases unmatched. CDR3 in DNA: TGTGCCAGCAGCCCCGGACAGGGGAAAGAGACCCAGTACTTC. Protein product: CASSPGQGKETQYF.

This clone was seen a handful of times. The V gene is TRBV11-1, the J gene TRBJ1-1; D unclear. The V end lost 5 bases, the J end lost 5 bases, and 12 bases lay between the germline ends. The CDR3 is made up of 13 amino acids. Germline-derived CDR1 and CDR2 are SGHAT and FQDESV (reference sequence). The CDR3 sequence: CASSTRRGTEAFF. The CDR3 DNA follows: TGTGCCAGCAGCACCCGACGGGGTACTGAAGCTTTCTTT.

This clone was detected a few times. V is TRBV30 and J is TRBJ1-6; 8 nucleotides align to TRBD1. The CDR3 contains 14 residues. Losses at the gene ends were 2 bases for V and 9 bases for J; bases not matched to a gene: 6. Looked up from germline, CDR1 is GTSNPN and CDR2 is SVGIG (reference sequence). The CDR3 reads CAWSTGQGGSPLHF. The CDR3 coding sequence is TGTGCCTGGAGTACCGGACAGGGTGGTTCACCCCTCCACTTT.

The genes are TRBV5-4 and TRBJ2-1; 10 nucleotides agree with TRBD2. J lost 8 bases, V lost 5 bases, and 4 bases had no gene match. Germline CDR1 reads SGHNT; CDR2 reads YYREEE (reference sequence). This CDR3 is built from 13 residues. CDR3 protein: CASRPGLADEQFF. CDR3 sequence (DNA): TGTGCCAGCAGACCCGGACTAGCGGATGAGCAGTTCTTC. The full variable domain, in which reference TRBV5-4 and TRBJ2-1 provide the parts outside the CDR3, is ETGVTQSPTHLIKTRGQQVTLRCSSQSGHNTVSWYQQALGQGPQFIFQYYREEENGRGNFPPRFSGLQFPNYSSELNVNALELDDSALYLCASRPGLADEQFFGPGTRLTVL.

V and J are TRBV23-1 and TRBJ1-2, with 7 bases aligning to TRBD1. TRBV23-1 is flagged as an ORF with uncertain function. This CDR3 has 12 residues. Trimming removed 10 bases from V and 6 bases from J; junction bases left unmatched: 8. The CDR3 here is CATVDRVDGYTF. The CDR3 DNA reads as TGCGCCACCGTAGACAGGGTGGATGGCTACACCTTC.

V usage is TRBV6-1 and J usage is TRBJ1-5; 7 bases match TRBD1. This CDR3 region has 13 residues. CDR1 MNHNS and CDR2 SASEGT come from the germline V gene. With 5 bases clipped from V and 7 bases from J, the junction kept 5 bases outside the gene matches. The CDR3 nucleotides read TGTGCCAGCAGTACAGGGGAGCGGCAGCCCCAGCATTTT. This sequence encodes CASSTGERQPQHF.

This rearrangement joins TRBV6-5 to TRBJ2-2; no clear D gene. The CDR3 is made up of 16 amino acids. V lost 1 base and J lost 2, with 11 bases in between. In germline, CDR1 is MNHEY, CDR2 SVGAGI. The CDR3 region is CASSYLRQVNTGELFF. As DNA, the CDR3 is TGTGCCAGCAGTTACTTACGGCAGGTTAACACCGGGGAGCTGTTTTTT.

The rearrangement joins TRBV4-1 to TRBJ1-6; unclear D gene. V was shortened by 0 bases and J by 4 bases, with 10 bases between the two germline ends. The germline V gene has CDR1 MGHRA and CDR2 YSYEKL. The CDR3 loop spans 16 amino acids. Here the CDR3 DNA reads TGCGCCAGCAGCCAAGACTCCGTCCTTTATAATTCACCCCTCCACTTT. This translates into CASSQDSVLYNSPLHF.

This clone ranks as medium-sized. In DNA form, the CDR3 reads TGTGCCAGCAGCTTGCTCCTGGGGGGGAAACACACTGAAGCTTTCTTT. Its translation: CASSLLLGGKHTEAFF. The gene calls are TRBV5-8 and TRBJ1-1; perhaps TRBD1 as D (5 bases). The CDR3 sequence is 16 residues long. The V end was cut by 1 base, the J end by 3 bases, with 16 bases between. Germline CDR1 SGHTS, CDR2 YDEGEE.

The chain carries TRBV5-1 and TRBJ2-5, with TRBD1 matching 7 bases. Germline loops: CDR1 SGHRS, CDR2 YFSETQ. The V segment lost 0 bases and the J segment 5 bases; nucleotides outside the gene matches: 7. CDR3 size: 15 residues. CDR3 DNA sequence: TGCGCCAGCAGCTTGGCCCCGCAGGGACAGGAGACCCAGTACTTC. Translation gives CASSLAPQGQETQYF.

This chain connects TRBV7-3 to TRBJ1-3; D uncertain. V lost 2 bases and J lost 1, with 6 bases in between. There are 14 residues in the CDR3. Germline-derived CDR1 and CDR2 are SGHTA and FQGTGA. CDR3 protein: CASSLGHSGNTIYF. CDR3 sequence (DNA): TGTGCCAGCAGCTTAGGGCATTCTGGAAACACCATATATTTT.

The chain employs TRBV5-1 and TRBJ1-1, with TRBD1 matching 10 bases. V lost 5 bases to trimming and J lost 1 base; unmatched junction nucleotides: 5. The CDR3 loop spans 15 amino acids. In germline, CDR1 is SGHRS, CDR2 YFSETQ. The CDR3 reads CASRGRQGANTEAFF. As DNA, the CDR3 is TGCGCCAGCAGGGGTCGACAGGGGGCGAACACTGAAGCTTTCTTT.

V usage is TRBV18 and J usage is TRBJ2-5; 9 nucleotides align to TRBD2. The trim removed 2 bases at V and 5 bases at J, leaving 3 bases unmatched. Per the germline V gene, CDR1 is KGHSH and CDR2 is LQKENI. The CDR3 covers 14 residues. The CDR3 coding sequence is TGTGCCAGCTCACCAGGACTAGCGAGGGAGACCCAGTACTTC. Translating gives CASSPGLARETQYF.

This chain uses TRBV27 with TRBJ1-2; 12 bases fit TRBD1. This CDR3 spans 14 amino acids. Germline CDR1 MNHEY, CDR2 SMNVEV (reference sequence). V lost 8 bases, J lost 8 bases, and 9 bases stayed unmatched. CDR3 sequence (DNA): TGTGCCAGCGGACTGGGACAGGGGGCGGGCGGCTACACCTTC. Amino acids: CASGLGQGAGGYTF.

This CDR3 is CASSHPRGAQDGELFF. The CDR3 DNA follows: TGTGCCAGCAGCCACCCCCGGGGGGCGCAGGACGGGGAGCTGTTTTTT. The gene calls are TRBV9 and TRBJ2-2, with TRBD2 as a possible D gene (7 bases). The V and J ends lost 4 bases and 7 bases respectively, with 20 bases between them. The CDR3 has 16 amino acids. Germline V lookup: CDR1 SGDLS, CDR2 YYNGEE.

The rearrangement joins TRBV23-1 to TRBJ2-1; 7 bases are shared with TRBD1. TRBV23-1 is given ORF status, its function remaining uncertain. The V segment lost 2 bases and the J segment 2 bases; nucleotides outside the gene matches: 12. This CDR3 has 18 amino acids. The CDR3 DNA follows: TGCGCCAGCAGTCAAGGACAGGCCCCCTATAGTCCCTACAATGAGCAGTTCTTC. Protein sequence: CASSQGQAPYSPYNEQFF.

V and J are TRBV2 and TRBJ2-5; 7 bases are a match to TRBD1. V was pared by 7 bases and J by 5 bases, with 10 bases of the junction left unmatched. Germline V gene sequence: CDR1 SNHLY, CDR2 FYNNEI. The CDR3 extends over 14 amino acids. The CDR3 DNA is TGTGCCAGCAATACGGACAGGAAAATTGAGACCCAGTACTTC. Residues: CASNTDRKIETQYF.

This clone is a singleton in its sample. The chain couples TRBV5-1 to TRBJ1-5, with D perhaps matching TRBD1 (6 bases). Germline values: CDR1 SGHRS, CDR2 YFSETQ. Deletions cut 0 bases from V and 4 bases from J, with 8 bases between. This CDR3 is built from 14 residues. CDR3 in amino acids: CASSLEGQNQPQHF. For the CDR3, the DNA is TGCGCCAGCAGCTTGGAGGGACAAAATCAGCCCCAGCATTTT.

The rearrangement links TRBV2 to TRBJ2-4, with TRBD1 identical over 11 bases. From germline, CDR1 is SNHLY and CDR2 FYNNEI. The ends lost 9 bases at V and 6 bases at J; junction bases unmatched: 10. The CDR3 has 15 amino acids. CDR3 sequence (DNA): TGTGCCAGTGCGACTGGGACAGGGGGGGGAAACATTCAGTACTTC. Its translation: CASATGTGGGNIQYF.

V and J are TRBV19 and TRBJ2-1, with 7 bases that match TRBD1. The CDR3 extends over 12 amino acids. V gave up 6 bases and J gave up 15 bases; unmatched junction bases: 11. Germline V gene sequence: CDR1 LNHDA, CDR2 SQIVND (reference sequence). The CDR3: CASSPGQPLAFF. The CDR3, as DNA: TGTGCCAGTAGCCCGGGACAGCCACTCGCGTTCTTC.

This clone was seen more than once but under ten times. This chain uses TRBV10-3 with TRBJ1-2, with D hard to call. The V end was cut by 9 bases, the J end by 1 base, with 18 bases between. Germline CDR1 is ENHRY and CDR2 is SYGVKD. The CDR3 totals 15 residues. The CDR3 region has the DNA TGTGCCATAGCTTTACCGGAGGGTTATAACTATGGCTACACCTTC. This translates into CAIALPEGYNYGYTF.

J is TRBJ2-3 and V is TRBV28; 9 nucleotides match TRBD2. CDR1 MDHEN and CDR2 SYDVKM come from the germline V gene. The CDR3 spans 19 residues. Trimming removed 5 bases from V and 2 bases from J; junction bases left unmatched: 17. CDR3 bases: TGTGCCAGCAGTCTCCCCTTGAGGAAGCGGGAGGTTCTCACAGATACGCAGTATTTT. This codes for CASSLPLRKREVLTDTQYF.